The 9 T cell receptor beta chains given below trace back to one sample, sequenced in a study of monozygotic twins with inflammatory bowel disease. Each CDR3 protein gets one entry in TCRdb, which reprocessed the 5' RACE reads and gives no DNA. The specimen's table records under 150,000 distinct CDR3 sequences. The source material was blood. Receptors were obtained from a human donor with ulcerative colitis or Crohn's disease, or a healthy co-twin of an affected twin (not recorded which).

The CDR3 protein is CASSNRVSDTQYF. V is TRBV19 and J is TRBJ2-3; TCRdb's D gene call, TRBD1, goes unchecked for lack of DNA. The CDR3 is made up of 13 amino acids. Germline CDR1 reads LNHDA; CDR2 reads SQIVND (reference sequence).

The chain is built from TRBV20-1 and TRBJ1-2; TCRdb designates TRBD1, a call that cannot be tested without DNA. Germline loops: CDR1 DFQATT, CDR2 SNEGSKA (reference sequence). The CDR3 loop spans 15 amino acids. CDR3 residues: CSARAGTGPFSRRTF.

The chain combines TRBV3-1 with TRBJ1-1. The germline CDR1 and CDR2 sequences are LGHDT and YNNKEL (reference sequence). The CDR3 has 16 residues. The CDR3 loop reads CASSQETVIMNTEAFF.

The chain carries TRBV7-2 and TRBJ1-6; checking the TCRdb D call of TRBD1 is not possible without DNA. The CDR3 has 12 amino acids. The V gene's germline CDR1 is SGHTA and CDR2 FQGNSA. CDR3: CASSPPVPPLHF.

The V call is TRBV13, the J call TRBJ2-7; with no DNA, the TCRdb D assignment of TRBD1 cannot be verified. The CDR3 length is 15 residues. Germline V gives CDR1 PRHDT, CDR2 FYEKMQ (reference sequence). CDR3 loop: CASSLGDRGPYEQYF.

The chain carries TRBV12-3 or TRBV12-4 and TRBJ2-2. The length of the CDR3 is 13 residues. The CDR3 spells CASSILAPGELFF.

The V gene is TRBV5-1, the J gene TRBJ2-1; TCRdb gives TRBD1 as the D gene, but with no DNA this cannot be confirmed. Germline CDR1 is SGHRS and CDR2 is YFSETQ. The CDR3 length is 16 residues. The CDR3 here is CASSYRTGAGDNEQFF. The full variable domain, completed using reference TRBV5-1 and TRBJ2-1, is KAGVTQTPRYLIKTRGQQVTLSCSPISGHRSVSWYQQTPGQGLQFLFEYFSETQRNKGNFPGRFSGRQFSNSRSEMNVSTLELGDSALYLCASSYRTGAGDNEQFFGPGTRLTVL.

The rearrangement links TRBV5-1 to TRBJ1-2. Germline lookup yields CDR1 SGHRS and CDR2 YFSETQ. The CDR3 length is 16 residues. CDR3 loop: CASSPGLDLPNYGYTF.

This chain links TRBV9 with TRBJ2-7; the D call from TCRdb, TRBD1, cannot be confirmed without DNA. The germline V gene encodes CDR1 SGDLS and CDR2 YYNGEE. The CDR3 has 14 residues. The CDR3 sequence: CASSAFGTGGEQYF.